The entry that follows covers one T cell receptor beta chain sequence. Produced via immunoSEQ multiplex PCR; TCRdb's table is partial and in-frame only. There are around 130,000 clones in the sample; around 88% occur only once, and about 2.5% lies in the top ten. This sample stems from a study of blood T cell repertoires in COVID-19. Participants came from about 24 US areas, aged about 18 to 95 years. Donors in Cohort 3 counted as recovered after two negative PCRs, clearance, or symptom resolution. The V end lost 7 bases, the J end lost 0 bases, and 9 bases lay between the germline ends. This CDR3 spans 12 amino acids. From germline, CDR1 is SQVTM and CDR2 ANQGSEA.

This clonotype was sampled from a woman between 45 and 65 years old who had recovered from COVID-19. This rearrangement joins TRBV29-1 to TRBJ1-1, with D hard to call. The source material was PBMCs or T cells enriched from blood (not recorded which). For the CDR3, the DNA is TGCAGCGCAGGCTTCATGAACACTGAAGCTTTCTTT. Amino acid sequence: CSAGFMNTEAFF.